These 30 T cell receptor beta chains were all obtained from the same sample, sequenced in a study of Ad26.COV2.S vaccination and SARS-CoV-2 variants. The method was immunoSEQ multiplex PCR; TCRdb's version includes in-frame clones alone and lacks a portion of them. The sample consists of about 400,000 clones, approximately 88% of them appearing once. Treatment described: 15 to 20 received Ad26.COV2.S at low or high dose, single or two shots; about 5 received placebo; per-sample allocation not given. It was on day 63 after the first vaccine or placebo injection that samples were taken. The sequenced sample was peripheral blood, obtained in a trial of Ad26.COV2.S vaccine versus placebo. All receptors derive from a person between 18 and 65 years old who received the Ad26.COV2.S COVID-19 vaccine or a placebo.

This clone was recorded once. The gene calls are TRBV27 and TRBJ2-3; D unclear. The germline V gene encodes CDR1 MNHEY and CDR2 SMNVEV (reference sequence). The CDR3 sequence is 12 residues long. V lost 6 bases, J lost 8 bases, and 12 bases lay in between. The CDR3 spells CASSRDIGTQYF. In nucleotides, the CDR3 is TGTGCCAGCAGCCGAGACATTGGTACGCAGTATTTT.

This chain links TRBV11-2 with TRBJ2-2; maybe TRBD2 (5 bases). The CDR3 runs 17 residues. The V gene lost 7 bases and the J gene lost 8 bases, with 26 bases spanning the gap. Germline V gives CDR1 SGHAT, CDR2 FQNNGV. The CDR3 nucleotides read TGTGCCAGCATTAGAGGGAAGAAACCCCCTCAACCGGGGGAGCTGTTTTTT. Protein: CASIRGKKPPQPGELFF.

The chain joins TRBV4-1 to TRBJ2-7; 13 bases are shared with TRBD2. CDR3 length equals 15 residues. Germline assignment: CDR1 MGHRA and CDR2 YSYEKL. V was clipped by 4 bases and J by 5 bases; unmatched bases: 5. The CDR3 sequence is CASSLGTSGVDEQYF. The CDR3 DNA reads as TGCGCCAGCAGCCTTGGGACTAGCGGGGTCGACGAGCAGTACTTC.

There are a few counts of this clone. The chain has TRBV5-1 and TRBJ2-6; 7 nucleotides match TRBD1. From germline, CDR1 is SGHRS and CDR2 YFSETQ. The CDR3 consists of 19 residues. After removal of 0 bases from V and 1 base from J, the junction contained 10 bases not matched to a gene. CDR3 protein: CASSLAVGGAVSGANVLTF. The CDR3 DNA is TGCGCCAGCAGCTTGGCCGTAGGGGGCGCGGTTTCTGGGGCCAACGTCCTGACTTTC.

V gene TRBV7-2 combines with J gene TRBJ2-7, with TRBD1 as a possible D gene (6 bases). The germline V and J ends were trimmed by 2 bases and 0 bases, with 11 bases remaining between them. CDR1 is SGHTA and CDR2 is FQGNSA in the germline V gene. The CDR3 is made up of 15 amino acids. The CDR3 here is CASSLQTGSSYEQYF. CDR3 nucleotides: TGTGCCAGCAGCTTACAAACAGGGAGCTCCTACGAGCAGTACTTC.

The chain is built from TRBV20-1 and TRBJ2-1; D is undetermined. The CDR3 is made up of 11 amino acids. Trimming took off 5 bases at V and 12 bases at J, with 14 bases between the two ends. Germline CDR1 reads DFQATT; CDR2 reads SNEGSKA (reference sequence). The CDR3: CSAPVSDRQFF. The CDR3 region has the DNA TGCAGTGCTCCTGTTTCCGACCGGCAGTTCTTC.

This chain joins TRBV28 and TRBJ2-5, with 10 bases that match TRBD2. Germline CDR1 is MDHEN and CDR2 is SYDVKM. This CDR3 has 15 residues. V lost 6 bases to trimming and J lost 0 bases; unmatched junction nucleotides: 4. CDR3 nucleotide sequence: TGTGCCAGCAGAGTTAGCGGGGGGAACCAAGAGACCCAGTACTTC. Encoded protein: CASRVSGGNQETQYF.

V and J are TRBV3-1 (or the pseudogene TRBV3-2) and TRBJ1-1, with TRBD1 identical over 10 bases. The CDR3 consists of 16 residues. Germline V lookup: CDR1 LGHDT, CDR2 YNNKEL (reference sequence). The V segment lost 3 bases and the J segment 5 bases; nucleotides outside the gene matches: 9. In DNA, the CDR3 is TGTGCCAGCAGCCAGCTCCGACAGGGGGCCGAAACTGAAGCTTTCTTT. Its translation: CASSQLRQGAETEAFF.

The CDR3 here is CASSPYLQGRRQPQHF. CDR3 bases: TGTGCCAGCAGCCCCTATCTCCAGGGGCGGAGGCAGCCCCAGCATTTT. The chain links TRBV5-6 to TRBJ1-5; D is possibly TRBD1 (6 bases). Per germline, CDR1 SGHDT and CDR2 YYEEEE. V lost 4 bases and J 7 bases, leaving 21 bases between the germline ends. The CDR3 is made up of 16 amino acids.

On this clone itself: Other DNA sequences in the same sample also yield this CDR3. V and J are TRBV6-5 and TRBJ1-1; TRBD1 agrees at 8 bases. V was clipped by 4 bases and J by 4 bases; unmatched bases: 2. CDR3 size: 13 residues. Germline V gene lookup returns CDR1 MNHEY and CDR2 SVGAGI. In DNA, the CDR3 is TGTGCCAGCAGTTCCAGGGGGCGCACTGAAGCTTTCTTT. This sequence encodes CASSSRGRTEAFF.

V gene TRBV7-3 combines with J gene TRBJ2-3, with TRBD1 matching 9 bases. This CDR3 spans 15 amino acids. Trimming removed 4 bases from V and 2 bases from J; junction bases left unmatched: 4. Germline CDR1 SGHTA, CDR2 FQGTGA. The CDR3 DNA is TGTGCCAGCAGCTACGGGACAGGGCCCACAGATACGCAGTATTTT. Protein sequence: CASSYGTGPTDTQYF.

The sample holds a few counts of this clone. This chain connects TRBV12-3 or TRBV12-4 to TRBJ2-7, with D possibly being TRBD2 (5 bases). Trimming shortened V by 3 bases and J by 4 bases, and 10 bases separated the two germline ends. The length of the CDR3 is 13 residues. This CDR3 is CASSFTPGYEQYF. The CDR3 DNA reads TGTGCCAGCAGTTTTACTCCGGGGTACGAGCAGTACTTC.

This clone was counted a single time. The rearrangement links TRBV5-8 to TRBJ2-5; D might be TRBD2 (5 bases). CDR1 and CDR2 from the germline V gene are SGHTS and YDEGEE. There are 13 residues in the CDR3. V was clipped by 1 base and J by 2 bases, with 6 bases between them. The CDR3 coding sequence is TGTGCCAGCAGCTTGCGAGGGCAAGAGACCCAGTACTTC. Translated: CASSLRGQETQYF.

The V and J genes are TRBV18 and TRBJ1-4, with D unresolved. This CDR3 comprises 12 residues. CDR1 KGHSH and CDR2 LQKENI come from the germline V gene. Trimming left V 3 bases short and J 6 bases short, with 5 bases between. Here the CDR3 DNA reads TGTGCCAGCTCACCGACTGATGAAAAACTGTTTTTT. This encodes CASSPTDEKLFF.

The CDR3 spells CASTINTGWPYEQYF. The CDR3 DNA reads TGTGCCAGCACGATCAATACGGGGTGGCCCTACGAGCAGTACTTC. The chain uses TRBV7-8 and TRBJ2-7, with TRBD2 as a possible D gene (5 bases). Trimming took 7 bases from V and 2 from J, leaving 18 bases between them. From germline, CDR1 is SGHVS and CDR2 FQNEAQ. The CDR3 has 15 amino acids.

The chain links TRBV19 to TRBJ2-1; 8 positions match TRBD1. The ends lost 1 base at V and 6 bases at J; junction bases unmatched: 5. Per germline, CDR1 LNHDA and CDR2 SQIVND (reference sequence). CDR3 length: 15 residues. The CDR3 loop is CASSIGQGAANEQFF. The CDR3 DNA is TGTGCCAGTAGTATAGGTCAGGGGGCGGCCAATGAGCAGTTCTTC.

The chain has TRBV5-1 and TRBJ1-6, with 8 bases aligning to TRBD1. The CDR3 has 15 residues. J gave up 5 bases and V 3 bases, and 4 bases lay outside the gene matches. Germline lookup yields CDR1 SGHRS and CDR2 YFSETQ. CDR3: CASSWGTGNNSPLHF. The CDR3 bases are TGCGCCAGCAGCTGGGGGACAGGCAATAATTCACCCCTCCACTTT.

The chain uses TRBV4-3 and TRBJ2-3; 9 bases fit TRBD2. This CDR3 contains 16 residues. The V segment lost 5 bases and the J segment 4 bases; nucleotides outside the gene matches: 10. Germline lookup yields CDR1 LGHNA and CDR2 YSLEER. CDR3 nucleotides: TGCGCCAGCAGCTATGAGGGCGGGGGGGCCGCAGATACGCAGTATTTT. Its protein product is CASSYEGGGAADTQYF.

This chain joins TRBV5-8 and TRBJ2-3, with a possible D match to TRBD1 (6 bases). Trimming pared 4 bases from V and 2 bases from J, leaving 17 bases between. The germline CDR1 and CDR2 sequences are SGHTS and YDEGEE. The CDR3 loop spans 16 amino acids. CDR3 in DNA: TGTGCCAGCAGCACAAGACAGGTAGTCACCACAGATACGCAGTATTTT. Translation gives CASSTRQVVTTDTQYF.

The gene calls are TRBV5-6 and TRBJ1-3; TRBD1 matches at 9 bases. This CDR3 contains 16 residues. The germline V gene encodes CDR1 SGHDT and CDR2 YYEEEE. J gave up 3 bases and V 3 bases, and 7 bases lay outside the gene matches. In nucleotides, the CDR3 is TGTGCCAGCAGCTCCCGGGACAGGGTCTATGGAAACACCATATATTTT. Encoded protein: CASSSRDRVYGNTIYF.

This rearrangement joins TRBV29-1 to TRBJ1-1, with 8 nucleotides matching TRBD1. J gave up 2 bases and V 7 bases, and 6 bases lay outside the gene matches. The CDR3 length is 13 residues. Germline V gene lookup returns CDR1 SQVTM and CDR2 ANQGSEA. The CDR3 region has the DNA TGCAGCGGACGGACAGGGTTAAACACTGAAGCTTTCTTT. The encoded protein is CSGRTGLNTEAFF.

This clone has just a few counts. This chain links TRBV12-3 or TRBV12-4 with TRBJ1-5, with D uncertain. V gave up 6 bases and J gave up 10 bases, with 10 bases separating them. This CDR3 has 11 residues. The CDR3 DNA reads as TGTGCCAGCAGGGCGGTTGGTCCCCAGCATTTT. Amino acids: CASRAVGPQHF.

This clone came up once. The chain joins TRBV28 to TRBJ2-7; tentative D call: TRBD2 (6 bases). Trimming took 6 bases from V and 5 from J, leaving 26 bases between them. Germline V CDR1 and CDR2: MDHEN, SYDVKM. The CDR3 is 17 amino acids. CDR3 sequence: CASSSLGGAIGGHEQYF. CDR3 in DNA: TGTGCCAGCAGCAGTTTAGGAGGGGCGATTGGAGGCCACGAGCAGTACTTC. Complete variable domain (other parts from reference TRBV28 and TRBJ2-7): DVKVTQSSRYLVKRTGEKVFLECVQDMDHENMFWYRQDPGLGLRLIYFSYDVKMKEKGDIPEGYSVSREKKERFSLILESASTNQTSMYLCASSSLGGAIGGHEQYFGPGTRLTVT.

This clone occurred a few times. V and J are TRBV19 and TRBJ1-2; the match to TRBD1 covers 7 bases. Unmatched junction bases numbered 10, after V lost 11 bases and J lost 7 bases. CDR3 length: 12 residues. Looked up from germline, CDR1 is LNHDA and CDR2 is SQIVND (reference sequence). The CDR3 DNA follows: TGTGCCGTCCCGACAGGGCGGGGTGGCTACACCTTC. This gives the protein CAVPTGRGGYTF.

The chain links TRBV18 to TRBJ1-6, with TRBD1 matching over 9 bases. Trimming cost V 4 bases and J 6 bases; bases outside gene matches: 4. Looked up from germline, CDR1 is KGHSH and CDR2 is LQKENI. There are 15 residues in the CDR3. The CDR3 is CASSQTGGGNSPLHF. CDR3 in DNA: TGTGCCAGCTCACAGACAGGGGGAGGTAATTCACCCCTCCACTTT.

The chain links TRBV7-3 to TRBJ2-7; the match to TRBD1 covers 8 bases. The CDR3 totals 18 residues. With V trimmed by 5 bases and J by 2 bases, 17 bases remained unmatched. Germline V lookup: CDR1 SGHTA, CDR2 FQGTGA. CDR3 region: CASSPRPGTGLLAYEQYF. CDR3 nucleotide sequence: TGTGCCAGCAGCCCCCGTCCCGGGACAGGCTTGTTGGCCTACGAGCAGTACTTC.

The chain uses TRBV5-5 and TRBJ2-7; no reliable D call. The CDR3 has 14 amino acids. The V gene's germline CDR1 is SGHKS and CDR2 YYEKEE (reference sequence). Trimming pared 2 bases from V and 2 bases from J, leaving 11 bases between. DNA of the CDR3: TGTGCCAGCAGCTTTGGACCTTCACCCTACGAGCAGTACTTC. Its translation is CASSFGPSPYEQYF. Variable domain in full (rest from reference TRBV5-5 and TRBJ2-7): DAGVTQSPTHLIKTRGQQVTLRCSPISGHKSVSWYQQVLGQGPQFIFQYYEKEERGRGNFPDRFSARQFPNYSSELNVNALLLGDSALYLCASSFGPSPYEQYFGPGTRLTVT.

CDR3 in DNA: TGTGCCAGCAGCAAACAACAGGGAGGCACTGAAGCTTTCTTT. Translated: CASSKQQGGTEAFF. This rearrangement joins TRBV7-9 to TRBJ1-1, with D possibly being TRBD1 (6 bases). Germline V gene sequence: CDR1 SEHNR, CDR2 FQNEAQ (reference sequence). V lost 5 bases to trimming and J lost 4 bases, with 14 bases between them. CDR3 size: 14 residues. The full variable domain, its missing parts supplied by reference TRBV7-9 and TRBJ1-1, is DTGVSQNPRHKITKRGQNVTFRCDPISEHNRLYWYRQTLGQGPEFLTYFQNEAQLEKSRLLSDRFSAERPKGSFSTLEIQRTEQGDSAMYLCASSKQQGGTEAFFGQGTRLTVV.

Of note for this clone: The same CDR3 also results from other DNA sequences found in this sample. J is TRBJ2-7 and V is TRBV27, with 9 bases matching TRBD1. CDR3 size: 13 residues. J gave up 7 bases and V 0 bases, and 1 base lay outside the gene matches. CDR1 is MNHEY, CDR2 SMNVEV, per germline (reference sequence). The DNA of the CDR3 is TGTGCCAGCAGTTTATCGACAGGGGGTGAGCAGTACTTC. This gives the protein CASSLSTGGEQYF.

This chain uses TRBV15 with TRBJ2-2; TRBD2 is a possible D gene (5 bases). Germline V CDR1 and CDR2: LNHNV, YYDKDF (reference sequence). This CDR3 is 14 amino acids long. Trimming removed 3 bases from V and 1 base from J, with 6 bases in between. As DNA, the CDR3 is TGTGCCACCAGCAGCGGACTGAACACCGGGGAGCTGTTTTTT. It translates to CATSSGLNTGELFF.